A single T cell receptor beta chain is shown here with its context. Its target is not known. This CDR3 region has 15 residues. Germline CDR1 SGHNT, CDR2 YENEEA. Trimming took 5 bases from V and 2 from J; bases not matched to a gene: 9. Mixed chimerism was transient after nonmyeloablative marrow transplants from related graft donors. Unstimulated regulatory T cells (CD4+CD25+CD127-), CD4+CD25- non-regulatory cells, CD4 and CD8 cells were FACS-sorted from thawed PBMCs. Measured with immunoSEQ multiplex PCR; TCRdb has only the in-frame clones, and not every one. The table records 90,000 or so clones, approximately 93% of them present only once. This record belongs to a study of Tregs in tolerant kidney transplant recipients. Study-wide results and caveats: Tregs expanded with activated donor B cells seemed most donor-specific. Donor-specific Treg expansion exceeded global Treg expansion in tolerant patients, suggesting antigen drive.

The J gene is TRBJ2-7, the V gene TRBV11-3; 7 nucleotides agree with TRBD1. Source: CD4+ T cells from blood (PBMCs), taken 12 months after the transplant. This TCR was recovered from a human patient who received a combined kidney and bone marrow transplant. Some T cells may have come from the graft donor. The CDR3 nucleotides read TGTGCCAGCAGCCTCCAGGGGGAGTGGGCCTACGAGCAGTACTTC. Translating it yields CASSLQGEWAYEQYF.